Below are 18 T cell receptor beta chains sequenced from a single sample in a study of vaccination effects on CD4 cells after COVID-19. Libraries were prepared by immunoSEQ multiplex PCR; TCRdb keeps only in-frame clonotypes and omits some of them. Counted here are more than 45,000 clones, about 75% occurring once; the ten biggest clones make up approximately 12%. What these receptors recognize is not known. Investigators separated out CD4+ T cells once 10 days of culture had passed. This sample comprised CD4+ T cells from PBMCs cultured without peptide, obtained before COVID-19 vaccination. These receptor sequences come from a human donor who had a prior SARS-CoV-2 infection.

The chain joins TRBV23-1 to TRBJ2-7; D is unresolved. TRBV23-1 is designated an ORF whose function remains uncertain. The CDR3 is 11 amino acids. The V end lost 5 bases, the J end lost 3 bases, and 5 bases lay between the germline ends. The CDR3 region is CASSLRYEQYF. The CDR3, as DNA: TGCGCCAGCAGTTTACGCTACGAGCAGTACTTC.

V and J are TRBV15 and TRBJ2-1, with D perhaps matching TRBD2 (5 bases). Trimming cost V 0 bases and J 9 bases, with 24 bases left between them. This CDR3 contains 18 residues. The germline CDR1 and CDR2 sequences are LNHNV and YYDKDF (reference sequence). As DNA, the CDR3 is TGTGCCACCAGCAGAGAGTTAGTAGGGCAAACTAGAGTCAGTGAGCAGTTCTTC. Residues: CATSRELVGQTRVSEQFF.

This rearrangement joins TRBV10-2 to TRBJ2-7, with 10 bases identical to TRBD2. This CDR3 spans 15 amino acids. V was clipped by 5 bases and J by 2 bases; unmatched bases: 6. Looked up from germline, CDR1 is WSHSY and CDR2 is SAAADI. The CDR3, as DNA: TGCGCCAGCAGTCTCGCACTAGCGGGGACCTACGAGCAGTACTTC. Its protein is CASSLALAGTYEQYF.

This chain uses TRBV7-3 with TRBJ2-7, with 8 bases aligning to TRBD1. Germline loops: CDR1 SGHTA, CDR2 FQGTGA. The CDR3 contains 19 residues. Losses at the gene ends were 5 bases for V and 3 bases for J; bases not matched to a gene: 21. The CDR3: CASSPDPSNLNDRGYEQYF. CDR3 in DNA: TGTGCCAGCAGCCCCGATCCGTCCAACCTAAATGACAGGGGCTACGAGCAGTACTTC.

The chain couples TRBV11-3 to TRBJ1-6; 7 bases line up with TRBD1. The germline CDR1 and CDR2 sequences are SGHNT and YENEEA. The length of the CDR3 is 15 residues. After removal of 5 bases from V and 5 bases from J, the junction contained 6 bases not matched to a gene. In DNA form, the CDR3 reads TGTGCCAGCAGCGCATCCGGGACAGATAATTCACCCCTCCACTTT. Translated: CASSASGTDNSPLHF.

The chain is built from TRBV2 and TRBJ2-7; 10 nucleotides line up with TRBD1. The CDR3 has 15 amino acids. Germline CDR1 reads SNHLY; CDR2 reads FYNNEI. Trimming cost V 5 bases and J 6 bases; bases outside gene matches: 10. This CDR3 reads CASSQPGQGILEQYF. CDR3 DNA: TGTGCCAGCAGTCAACCGGGACAGGGGATCCTCGAGCAGTACTTC.

CDR3 region: CASSSPQGSGGETQYF. The CDR3 DNA is TGTGCCAGCAGCTCGCCCCAGGGTTCCGGTGGAGAGACCCAGTACTTC. V and J are TRBV5-4 and TRBJ2-5; TRBD1 is a possible D gene (5 bases). Trimming cost V 3 bases and J 4 bases, with 19 bases left between them. Germline V lookup: CDR1 SGHNT, CDR2 YYREEE (reference sequence). This CDR3 has 16 residues.

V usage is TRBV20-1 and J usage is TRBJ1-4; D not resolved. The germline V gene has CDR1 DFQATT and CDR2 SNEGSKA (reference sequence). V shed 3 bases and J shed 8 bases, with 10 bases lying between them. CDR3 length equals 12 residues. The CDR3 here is CSASSGGEKLFF. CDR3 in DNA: TGCAGTGCTAGTAGTGGAGGGGAAAAACTGTTTTTT.

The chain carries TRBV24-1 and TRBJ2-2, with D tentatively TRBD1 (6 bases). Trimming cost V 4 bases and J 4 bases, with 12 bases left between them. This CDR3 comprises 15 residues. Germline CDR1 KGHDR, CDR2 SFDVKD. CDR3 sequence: CATSDPRTATGELFF. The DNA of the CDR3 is TGTGCCACCAGTGACCCTCGGACAGCCACCGGGGAGCTGTTTTTT.

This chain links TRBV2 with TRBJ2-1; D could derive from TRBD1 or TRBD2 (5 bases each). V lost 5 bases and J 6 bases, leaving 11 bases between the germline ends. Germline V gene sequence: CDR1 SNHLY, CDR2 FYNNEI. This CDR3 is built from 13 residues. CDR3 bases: TGTGCCAGCAGTCGAAATGGGGGCAATGAGCAGTTCTTC. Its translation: CASSRNGGNEQFF.

CDR3 bases: TGTGCCAGCAGCCTCACAGGGATCCCCAATGAAAAACTGTTTTTT. The encoded protein is CASSLTGIPNEKLFF. The chain combines TRBV2 with TRBJ1-4, with TRBD1 as a possible D gene (6 bases). Trimming shortened V by 6 bases and J by 5 bases, and 16 bases separated the two germline ends. The length of the CDR3 is 15 residues. Germline loops: CDR1 SNHLY, CDR2 FYNNEI.

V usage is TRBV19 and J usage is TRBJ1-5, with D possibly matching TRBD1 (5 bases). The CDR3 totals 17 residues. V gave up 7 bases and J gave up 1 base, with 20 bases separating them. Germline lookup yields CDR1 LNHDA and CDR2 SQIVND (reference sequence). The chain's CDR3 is CASIGTVPPRSNQPQHF. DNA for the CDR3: TGTGCCAGTATCGGGACCGTTCCACCTAGAAGCAATCAGCCCCAGCATTTT.

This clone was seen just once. The CDR3 spells CSASKALWTGKNIQYF. For the CDR3, the DNA is TGCAGTGCTAGTAAAGCCCTATGGACAGGAAAAAACATTCAGTACTTC. This chain connects TRBV20-1 to TRBJ2-4; 7 bases are shared with TRBD1. This CDR3 has 16 amino acids. V was clipped by 3 bases and J by 4 bases; unmatched bases: 12. The V gene's germline CDR1 is DFQATT and CDR2 SNEGSKA (reference sequence).

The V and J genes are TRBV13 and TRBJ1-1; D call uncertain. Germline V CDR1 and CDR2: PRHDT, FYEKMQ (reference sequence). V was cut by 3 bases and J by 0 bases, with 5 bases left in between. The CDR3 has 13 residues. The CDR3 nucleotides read TGTGCCAGCAGCTTGTACATGAACACTGAAGCTTTCTTT. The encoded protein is CASSLYMNTEAFF.

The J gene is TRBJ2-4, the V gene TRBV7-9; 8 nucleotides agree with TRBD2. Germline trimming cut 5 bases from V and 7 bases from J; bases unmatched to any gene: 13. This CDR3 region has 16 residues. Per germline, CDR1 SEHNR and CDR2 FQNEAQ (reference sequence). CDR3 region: CASSSGRVTLKNIQYF. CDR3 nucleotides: TGTGCCAGCAGCAGCGGGAGAGTCACCCTAAAGAACATTCAGTACTTC.

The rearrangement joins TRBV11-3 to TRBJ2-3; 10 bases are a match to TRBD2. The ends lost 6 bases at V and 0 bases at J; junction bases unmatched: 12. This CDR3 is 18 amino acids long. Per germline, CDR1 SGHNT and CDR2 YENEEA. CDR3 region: CASSRGLASYLSTDTQYF. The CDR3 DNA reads TGTGCCAGCAGTCGGGGACTAGCGAGCTATCTTAGCACAGATACGCAGTATTTT.

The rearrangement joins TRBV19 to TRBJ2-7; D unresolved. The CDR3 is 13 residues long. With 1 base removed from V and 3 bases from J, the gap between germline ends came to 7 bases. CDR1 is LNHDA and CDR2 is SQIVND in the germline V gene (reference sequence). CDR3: CASSIGQFYEQYF. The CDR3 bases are TGTGCCAGTAGTATAGGTCAGTTCTACGAGCAGTACTTC. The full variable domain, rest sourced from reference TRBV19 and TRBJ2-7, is DGGITQSPKYLFRKEGQNVTLSCEQNLNHDAMYWYRQDPGQGLRLIYYSQIVNDFQKGDIAEGYSVSREKKESFPLTVTSAQKNPTAFYLCASSIGQFYEQYFGPGTRLTVT.

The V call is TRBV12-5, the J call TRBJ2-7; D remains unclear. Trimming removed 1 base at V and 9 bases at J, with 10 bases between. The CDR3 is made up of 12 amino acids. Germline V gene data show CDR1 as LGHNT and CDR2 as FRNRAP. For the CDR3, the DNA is TGTGCTAGTGGTTTGGGCTCCCAGAGGCAGTACTTC. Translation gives CASGLGSQRQYF.